The 9 T cell receptor beta chains below were found in one sample sequenced in a study of CD4 T cells in relation to SARS-CoV-2 and coronaviruses. This table comes from immunoSEQ multiplex PCR, and its TCRdb copy is limited to in-frame clones, with some not included. The sample shows tens of thousands of clones, about 76% of them seen only once. CD4+ T cells from unexposed donors were obtained before the COVID-19 pandemic (2011-2018). After around nine days of culture, CD4+ T cells were isolated. For these TCRs, the target antigens are not known. Sequencing was performed on CD4+ T cells from PBMCs, cultured in vitro. These receptors all come from a human donor in good health.

The V gene is TRBV7-2, the J gene TRBJ2-7; 8 bases match TRBD1. Germline CDR1 SGHTA, CDR2 FQGNSA. The CDR3 covers 14 residues. The trim removed 6 bases at V and 1 base at J, leaving 5 bases unmatched. CDR3 sequence reads: CASRRDRRSYEQYF. For the CDR3, the DNA is TGTGCCAGCAGGCGGGACAGGAGATCCTACGAGCAGTACTTC.

The V call is TRBV12-5, the J call TRBJ2-1, with 13 positions matching TRBD2. Trimming removed 6 bases from V and 6 bases from J; junction bases left unmatched: 5. The length of the CDR3 is 15 residues. The germline V gene encodes CDR1 LGHNT and CDR2 FRNRAP. The chain's CDR3 is CASGLGLAGVNEQFF. The CDR3 DNA is TGTGCTAGTGGCCTCGGACTAGCGGGAGTCAATGAGCAGTTCTTC.

The rearrangement joins TRBV7-9 to TRBJ1-6; the D gene is possibly TRBD1 (6 bases). Trimming removed 5 bases from V and 7 bases from J, with 15 bases in between. The length of the CDR3 is 15 residues. Germline assignment: CDR1 SEHNR and CDR2 FQNEAQ (reference sequence). The CDR3 nucleotides read TGTGCCAGCAGCCCGAGACAGGCCCGGAATTCACCCCTCCACTTT. Translating it yields CASSPRQARNSPLHF. Looking up the rest from reference TRBV7-9 and TRBJ1-6 gives the full variable domain: DTGVSQNPRHKITKRGQNVTFRCDPISEHNRLYWYRQTLGQGPEFLTYFQNEAQLEKSRLLSDRFSAERPKGSFSTLEIQRTEQGDSAMYLCASSPRQARNSPLHFGNGTRLTVT.

The chain recombines TRBV7-9 with TRBJ2-5; tentatively, D is TRBD1 (6 bases). Germline CDR1 reads SEHNR; CDR2 reads FQNEAQ (reference sequence). This CDR3 spans 12 amino acids. V shed 10 bases and J shed 3 bases, with 12 bases lying between them. The CDR3 DNA reads TGTGCCATACGAAGGACAGAAGAGACCCAGTACTTC. Amino acid sequence: CAIRRTEETQYF. The whole variable domain, filled in from reference TRBV7-9 and TRBJ2-5, reads DTGVSQNPRHKITKRGQNVTFRCDPISEHNRLYWYRQTLGQGPEFLTYFQNEAQLEKSRLLSDRFSAERPKGSFSTLEIQRTEQGDSAMYLCAIRRTEETQYFGPGTRLLVL.

This rearrangement joins TRBV7-2 to TRBJ2-7, with 8 bases identical to TRBD2. Trimming removed 3 bases from V and 0 bases from J; junction bases left unmatched: 7. The CDR3 length is 16 residues. Germline loops: CDR1 SGHTA, CDR2 FQGNSA. The CDR3 DNA reads TGTGCCAGCAGCTTTAGCGGCGGGGGGACCTCCTACGAGCAGTACTTC. It translates to CASSFSGGGTSYEQYF.

CDR3 residues: CASSQGGRLSSGANVLTF. The CDR3 nucleotides are TGTGCCAGCAGCCAAGGGGGCCGCTTGAGCTCTGGGGCCAACGTCCTGACTTTC. The V gene is TRBV4-2, the J gene TRBJ2-6, with D perhaps matching TRBD1 (5 bases). The CDR3 length is 18 residues. V dropped 1 base and J dropped 0 bases, with 13 bases sitting between them. CDR1 and CDR2 (germline): LGHNA, YNFKEQ.

The chain has TRBV4-2 and TRBJ2-7, with 8 bases that match TRBD2. Germline V CDR1 and CDR2: LGHNA, YNFKEQ. J was trimmed by 0 bases and V by 1 base; bases with no gene match: 5. The CDR3 loop spans 16 amino acids. The CDR3 coding sequence is TGTGCCAGCAGCCAAGGGAGCGGGAGCCTCTCCTACGAGCAGTACTTC. It encodes CASSQGSGSLSYEQYF.

The V gene is TRBV2, the J gene TRBJ2-5; perhaps TRBD2 as D (6 bases). Germline assignment: CDR1 SNHLY and CDR2 FYNNEI. CDR3 size: 14 residues. Deletions cut 4 bases from V and 2 bases from J, with 11 bases between. In nucleotides, the CDR3 is TGTGCCAGCAGTGCCGCAGGGAGGCAAGAGACCCAGTACTTC. Amino acid sequence: CASSAAGRQETQYF.

This clone has just one count. CDR3 in amino acids: CASSRSVGGSSYNSPLHF. In DNA, the CDR3 is TGCGCCAGCAGCAGGAGCGTGGGCGGGAGCTCCTATAATTCACCCCTCCACTTT. The chain has TRBV4-3 and TRBJ1-6; unclear D gene. Germline values: CDR1 LGHNA, CDR2 YSLEER. This CDR3 contains 18 residues. V dropped 5 bases and J dropped 0 bases, with 17 bases sitting between them.